The 11 T cell receptor beta chains below come from one sample, sequenced in a study of radiotherapy plus CTLA-4 blockade in lung cancer. Generated by immunoSEQ multiplex PCR, the TCRdb table keeps only in-frame clones and is missing some. The sample has 100,000 to 150,000 clones; 80% to 90% are singletons. This material consisted of peripheral blood, taken from a patient treated with radiotherapy plus ipilimumab. Receptors were obtained from a human donor with non-small cell lung cancer that progressed on radiotherapy plus ipilimumab.

The chain couples TRBV6-1 to TRBJ2-7, with D tentatively TRBD1 (6 bases). CDR1 is MNHNS and CDR2 is SASEGT in the germline V gene. V shed 3 bases and J shed 5 bases, with 17 bases lying between them. The CDR3 contains 15 residues. This chain's CDR3 is CASSESRQGNHEQYF. In DNA, the CDR3 is TGTGCCAGCAGTGAGTCTCGGCAGGGGAACCACGAGCAGTACTTC.

This chain joins TRBV10-3 and TRBJ1-2; D unresolved. Germline V gives CDR1 ENHRY, CDR2 SYGVKD. The V end was cut by 0 bases, the J end by 7 bases, with 12 bases between. The CDR3 covers 14 residues. CDR3 amino acids: CAISESGEISGYTF. Here the CDR3 DNA reads TGTGCCATCAGTGAGTCGGGAGAGATATCTGGCTACACCTTC.

The V and J genes are TRBV10-3 and TRBJ2-5; TRBD2 agrees at 7 bases. V lost 3 bases to trimming and J lost 9 bases; unmatched junction nucleotides: 10. Germline V gene lookup returns CDR1 ENHRY and CDR2 SYGVKD. The CDR3 spans 14 residues. CDR3 residues: CAISDSGGVDAQYF. CDR3 DNA: TGTGCCATCAGTGATTCGGGAGGTGTAGATGCCCAGTACTTC.

This rearrangement joins TRBV11-2 to TRBJ2-1; 9 nucleotides align to TRBD2. J gave up 8 bases and V 2 bases, and 7 bases lay outside the gene matches. In germline, CDR1 is SGHAT, CDR2 FQNNGV. This CDR3 has 15 amino acids. In nucleotides, the CDR3 is TGTGCCAGCAGCTTAATAGCGGGAGCTCGAGATGAGCAGTTCTTC. Protein: CASSLIAGARDEQFF. Full variable domain (rest looked up from reference TRBV11-2 and TRBJ2-1): EAGVAQSPRYKIIEKRQSVAFWCNPISGHATLYWYQQILGQGPKLLIQFQNNGVVDDSQLPKDRFSAERLKGVDSTLKIQPAKLEDSAVYLCASSLIAGARDEQFFGPGTRLTVL.

This sequence joins TRBV28 and TRBJ2-5; 8 bases map to TRBD2. The germline CDR1 and CDR2 sequences are MDHEN and SYDVKM. Trimming took 6 bases from V and 4 from J; bases not matched to a gene: 10. The CDR3 contains 15 residues. The chain's CDR3 is CASSSAGASGETQYF. The CDR3 DNA is TGTGCCAGCAGCTCAGCGGGAGCCTCCGGAGAGACCCAGTACTTC.

This clone appeared a single time. V and J are TRBV25-1 and TRBJ2-7; D unclear. V lost 4 bases and J 4 bases, leaving 5 bases between the germline ends. CDR3 length: 11 residues. CDR1 is MGHDK and CDR2 is SYGVNS in the germline V gene. The CDR3 DNA follows: TGTGCCAGCAGTGTGGGTTACGAGCAGTACTTC. Translated, it gives CASSVGYEQYF.

This chain uses TRBV2 with TRBJ2-7; D is perhaps TRBD1 or TRBD2 (6 bases each). Per the germline V gene, CDR1 is SNHLY and CDR2 is FYNNEI. Trimming shortened V by 7 bases and J by 0 bases, and 13 bases separated the two germline ends. CDR3 length equals 14 residues. The CDR3: CASKGEDLSYEQYF. CDR3 sequence (DNA): TGTGCCAGCAAGGGGGAGGACCTCTCCTACGAGCAGTACTTC. The variable domain in full, with the rest retrieved from reference TRBV2 and TRBJ2-7, is EPEVTQTPSHQVTQMGQEVILRCVPISNHLYFYWYRQILGQKVEFLVSFYNNEISEKSEIFDDQFSVERPDGSNFTLKIRSTKLEDSAMYFCASKGEDLSYEQYFGPGTRLTVT.

This chain uses TRBV5-1 with TRBJ1-2, with D unresolved. Trimming took off 4 bases at V and 8 bases at J, with 21 bases between the two ends. The germline V gene encodes CDR1 SGHRS and CDR2 YFSETQ. The CDR3 has 15 residues. CDR3 DNA: TGCGCCAGCAGCGATCTGCCGTCCTCGTCTCGGGGCTACACCTTC. It translates to CASSDLPSSSRGYTF.

This chain uses TRBV7-2 with TRBJ2-1; TRBD2 aligns across 10 bases. CDR3 length: 15 amino acids. V trimming: 8 bases; J trimming: 3 bases; junction bases outside the gene matches: 7. Germline V gene sequence: CDR1 SGHTA, CDR2 FQGNSA. The CDR3 protein is CASHPGLANYNEQFF. CDR3 nucleotides: TGTGCCAGCCATCCGGGACTAGCGAACTACAATGAGCAGTTCTTC.

The gene calls are TRBV9 and TRBJ2-1; 7 bases agree with TRBD2. The CDR3 is 17 amino acids. J lost 4 bases, V lost 3 bases, and 13 bases had no gene match. Germline CDR1 is SGDLS and CDR2 is YYNGEE. In DNA form, the CDR3 reads TGTGCCAGCAGCGCTAAGATTGGGCTAGCGGATTACAATGAGCAGTTCTTC. Translating it yields CASSAKIGLADYNEQFF. Full variable domain (missing parts from reference TRBV9 and TRBJ2-1): DSGVTQTPKHLITATGQRVTLRCSPRSGDLSVYWYQQSLDQGLQFLIQYYNGEERAKGNILERFSAQQFPDLHSELNLSSLELGDSALYFCASSAKIGLADYNEQFFGPGTRLTVL.

The V call is TRBV2, the J call TRBJ2-7, with D perhaps TRBD2 (6 bases). The CDR3 runs 16 residues. Germline CDR1 and CDR2: SNHLY and FYNNEI. V lost 2 bases, J lost 4 bases, and 18 bases lay in between. DNA of the CDR3: TGTGCCAGCAGTGAAAGCAAGGGCTTGCGGGGATACGAGCAGTACTTC. This sequence encodes CASSESKGLRGYEQYF. The entire variable domain, with the rest obtained from reference TRBV2 and TRBJ2-7, is as follows: EPEVTQTPSHQVTQMGQEVILRCVPISNHLYFYWYRQILGQKVEFLVSFYNNEISEKSEIFDDQFSVERPDGSNFTLKIRSTKLEDSAMYFCASSESKGLRGYEQYFGPGTRLTVT.